These 23 T cell receptor beta chains came from one sample sequenced in a study of blood T cells in healthy people across ages. A J-beta primer mix and a sample-barcoded 5' primer were used in a second PCR of roughly 7 to 12 cycles. TCRdb re-called the 5' RACE reads with MiXCR, one entry per CDR3 protein. The sample includes 1.5 million to 2 million distinct CDR3 sequences, around 50% of them seen just once. The source material was blood. These receptors were taken from a woman in her thirties or forties in good health.

The sample holds a few counts of this clonotype. The chain couples TRBV27 to TRBJ2-5; possibly TRBD2 for D (5 bases). Germline V lookup: CDR1 MNHEY, CDR2 SMNVEV (reference sequence). The V end lost 5 bases, the J end lost 5 bases, and 21 bases lay between the germline ends. The CDR3 sequence is 16 residues long. The CDR3 loop is CASSPTSPRVRETQYF. CDR3 DNA sequence: TGTGCCAGCAGTCCCACTAGTCCCCGAGTAAGGGAGACCCAGTACTTC.

The chain employs TRBV11-2 and TRBJ2-5; possibly TRBD1 for D (5 bases). The length of the CDR3 is 18 residues. V was clipped by 2 bases and J by 11 bases, with 30 bases between them. The V gene's germline CDR1 is SGHAT and CDR2 FQNNGV. Here the CDR3 DNA reads TGTGCCAGCAGCTTACCTTCCGACAGTCAGCAATTCATCTACCAGCAGTACTTC. Protein product: CASSLPSDSQQFIYQQYF.

The V and J genes are TRBV12-3 or TRBV12-4 and TRBJ2-2; no clear D. The V and J ends lost 6 bases and 1 base respectively, with 3 bases between them. The CDR3 is 12 amino acids. CDR3 nucleotide sequence: TGTGCCAGCAGGAGGAACACCGGGGAGCTGTTTTTT. Translated: CASRRNTGELFF.

The chain couples TRBV4-3 to TRBJ2-3; D gene unclear. The CDR3 runs 14 residues. Germline-derived CDR1 and CDR2 are LGHNA and YSLEER. V dropped 0 bases and J dropped 5 bases, with 9 bases sitting between them. The CDR3: CASSQDFARDTQYF. CDR3 coding DNA: TGCGCCAGCAGCCAAGATTTTGCCCGAGATACGCAGTATTTT.

The V gene is TRBV5-1, the J gene TRBJ2-7; TRBD1 or TRBD2 may be the D gene (5 bases each). This CDR3 has 14 amino acids. CDR1 is SGHRS, CDR2 YFSETQ, per germline. Trimming cost V 4 bases and J 3 bases, with 14 bases left between them. This CDR3 is CASSPGPTSYEQYF. CDR3 bases: TGCGCCAGCAGCCCGGGACCTACAAGCTACGAGCAGTACTTC.

This clonotype has a handful of counts. J is TRBJ2-4 and V is TRBV6-2 or TRBV6-3; a weak D match, TRBD2 (5 bases). Germline CDR1 and CDR2: MNHEY and SVGEGT. V gave up 8 bases and J gave up 0 bases, with 5 bases separating them. The CDR3 runs to 12 residues. CDR3 amino acids: CASGRAKNIQYF. The CDR3 nucleotides read TGTGCCAGCGGGAGAGCCAAAAACATTCAGTACTTC.

The rearrangement uses TRBV7-9 and TRBJ2-5; 8 bases are shared with TRBD2. The CDR3 is 15 residues long. The germline V gene encodes CDR1 SEHNR and CDR2 FQNEAQ (reference sequence). V lost 5 bases, J lost 2 bases, and 7 bases stayed unmatched. CDR3 in DNA: TGTGCCAGCAGCACCTCGGGACTAGAACAAGAGACCCAGTACTTC. It translates to CASSTSGLEQETQYF.

A few counts support this clonotype. The rearrangement uses TRBV4-1 and TRBJ2-1; D not resolved. V was clipped by 0 bases and J by 3 bases, with 9 bases between them. The CDR3 is 15 residues long. CDR1 and CDR2 (germline): MGHRA, YSYEKL. DNA of the CDR3: TGCGCCAGCAGCCAAGAGTTGGCCAGCTACAATGAGCAGTTCTTC. Its protein product is CASSQELASYNEQFF.

The rearrangement joins TRBV2 to TRBJ1-4; D may be TRBD1 (5 bases). Trimming stripped 4 bases from V and 8 bases from J, with 14 bases between. Germline assignment: CDR1 SNHLY and CDR2 FYNNEI. The CDR3 extends over 14 amino acids. The CDR3 region is CASSGGGIQEKLFF. The CDR3 nucleotides read TGTGCCAGCAGTGGTGGGGGGATACAAGAAAAACTGTTTTTT. The full variable domain, completed using reference TRBV2 and TRBJ1-4, is EPEVTQTPSHQVTQMGQEVILRCVPISNHLYFYWYRQILGQKVEFLVSFYNNEISEKSEIFDDQFSVERPDGSNFTLKIRSTKLEDSAMYFCASSGGGIQEKLFFGSGTQLSVL.

The chain couples TRBV11-2 to TRBJ2-1, with D unresolved. From germline, CDR1 is SGHAT and CDR2 FQNNGV. Deletions cut 1 base from V and 9 bases from J, with 10 bases between. This CDR3 has 13 residues. CDR3 DNA sequence: TGTGCCAGCAGCTTAGTAAGGGCCTCTGAGCAGTTCTTC. It specifies CASSLVRASEQFF.

This clonotype came up a few times. The chain combines TRBV10-2 with TRBJ1-1, with no clear D. The V end lost 2 bases, the J end lost 1 base, and 8 bases lay between the germline ends. Germline lookup yields CDR1 WSHSY and CDR2 SAAADI. The length of the CDR3 is 14 residues. CDR3 bases: TGCGCCAGCAGTGAGGATAGAGGGAACACTGAAGCTTTCTTT. Protein sequence: CASSEDRGNTEAFF.

The chain carries TRBV6-6 and TRBJ2-5; 9 bases line up with TRBD2. CDR3 length: 14 residues. V gave up 8 bases and J gave up 1 base; unmatched junction bases: 5. Per the germline V gene, CDR1 is MNHNY and CDR2 is SVGAGI (reference sequence). DNA of the CDR3: TGTGCCAGCCAGCTAGCGGGGACCCAAGAGACCCAGTACTTC. Protein product: CASQLAGTQETQYF.

The rearrangement links TRBV7-8 to TRBJ1-2; TRBD1 agrees at 9 bases. Trimming removed 5 bases from V and 2 bases from J; junction bases left unmatched: 9. Germline loops: CDR1 SGHVS, CDR2 FQNEAQ. This CDR3 has 16 amino acids. CDR3 nucleotide sequence: TGTGCCAGCAGCGGCATGGGGGACAGGGAGAACTATGGCTACACCTTC. Its translation is CASSGMGDRENYGYTF.

This clonotype has only a few counts. The chain recombines TRBV7-2 with TRBJ2-1; the D gene is possibly TRBD2 (5 bases). The CDR3 runs 15 residues. Trimming stripped 2 bases from V and 2 bases from J, with 10 bases between. Germline V gives CDR1 SGHTA, CDR2 FQGNSA. The CDR3 bases are TGTGCCAGCAGCTTACGGGTCGGGGCCTACAATGAGCAGTTCTTC. Its protein is CASSLRVGAYNEQFF.

This clonotype was observed a few times. CDR3: CASSFPGGRTDTQYF. The CDR3 DNA reads as TGTGCCAGCAGCTTTCCAGGGGGAAGGACAGATACGCAGTATTTT. The chain recombines TRBV7-2 with TRBJ2-3, with 7 nucleotides matching TRBD1. Germline CDR1 is SGHTA and CDR2 is FQGNSA. This CDR3 is 15 amino acids long. Trimming took 3 bases from V and 3 from J; bases not matched to a gene: 6.

The chain employs TRBV4-1 and TRBJ2-7, with a weak D call TRBD1 (5 bases). CDR1 is MGHRA and CDR2 is YSYEKL in the germline V gene. Trimming cost V 1 base and J 1 base, with 14 bases left between them. This CDR3 region has 16 residues. CDR3 region: CASSQGWQGTSYEQYF. The CDR3 DNA reads TGCGCCAGCAGCCAAGGGTGGCAGGGTACGTCCTACGAGCAGTACTTC.

Ten or more counts support this clonotype. The chain couples TRBV14 to TRBJ2-1, with 7 bases identical to TRBD2. The V and J ends lost 3 bases and 4 bases, in that order; junction bases with no gene match: 9. This CDR3 is 16 amino acids long. Germline CDR1 reads SGHDN; CDR2 reads FVKESK. CDR3 amino acids: CASSHGALAVYNEQFF. For the CDR3, the DNA is TGTGCCAGCAGCCACGGGGCGCTAGCGGTTTACAATGAGCAGTTCTTC.

This clonotype was counted once. The chain carries TRBV5-1 and TRBJ2-5; 9 bases map to TRBD2. The CDR3 is 17 residues long. V gave up 0 bases and J gave up 4 bases; unmatched junction bases: 10. Germline CDR1 and CDR2: SGHRS and YFSETQ. The CDR3 region is CASSLGLAGSRAETQYF. For the CDR3, the DNA is TGCGCCAGCAGCTTGGGCCTAGCGGGGAGTCGGGCAGAGACCCAGTACTTC.

The chain couples TRBV20-1 to TRBJ2-1; D not certain. The germline V gene has CDR1 DFQATT and CDR2 SNEGSKA (reference sequence). Between the trimmed V and J ends, which lost 5 bases and 0 bases, there was a span of 11 bases. The CDR3 consists of 14 residues. CDR3 sequence reads: CSALDRHSYNEQFF. CDR3 DNA: TGCAGTGCTCTAGACCGCCACTCCTACAATGAGCAGTTCTTC.

Only one count was recorded for this clonotype. The chain links TRBV6-5 to TRBJ2-3; 8 bases are a match to TRBD2. This CDR3 contains 15 residues. CDR1 is MNHEY, CDR2 SVGAGI, per germline. Trimming removed 7 bases from V and 3 bases from J; junction bases left unmatched: 9. For the CDR3, the DNA is TGTGCCAGCAAGGTAGCGGGGTCTATAACAGATACGCAGTATTTT. This encodes CASKVAGSITDTQYF.

V usage is TRBV6-2 or TRBV6-3 and J usage is TRBJ2-7; 9 bases match TRBD2. This CDR3 contains 14 residues. Germline V gene data show CDR1 as MNHEY and CDR2 as SVGEGT. With V trimmed by 6 bases and J by 12 bases, 15 bases remained unmatched. CDR3 residues: CASRVRGGEETRYF. The CDR3 bases are TGTGCCAGCAGAGTCCGCGGGGGGGAAGAGACCCGGTACTTC.

This chain links TRBV7-8 with TRBJ2-5; 13 positions match TRBD2. V lost 4 bases to trimming and J lost 5 bases; unmatched junction nucleotides: 7. Germline values: CDR1 SGHVS, CDR2 FQNEAQ. The CDR3 loop spans 16 amino acids. The CDR3 protein is CASSSFTSGGAETQYF. CDR3 sequence (DNA): TGTGCCAGCAGCTCCTTTACTAGCGGGGGGGCGGAGACCCAGTACTTC.

This CDR3 is CASSDFSGDYNEQFF. Here the CDR3 DNA reads TGTGCCAGCAGTGACTTTAGCGGGGACTACAATGAGCAGTTCTTC. The chain is built from TRBV6-4 and TRBJ2-1; 8 bases fit TRBD2. Germline CDR1 MRHNA, CDR2 SNTAGT. J was trimmed by 3 bases and V by 1 base; bases with no gene match: 2. CDR3 length: 15 residues.